The TCR beta chain described here comes from a study of cytomegalovirus exposure and HLA in healthy donors. The primer mix had 60 Vbeta and 13 Jbeta primers. Clones were read by immunoSEQ multiplex PCR, and TCRdb kept only the in-frame ones, dropping some. The sample has around 62,000 clones, roughly 80% seen once. This clone was detected once. Germline V lookup: CDR1 SGHDT, CDR2 YYEEEE. The length of the CDR3 is 19 residues. Losses at the gene ends were 1 base for V and 4 bases for J; bases not matched to a gene: 17. Sequenced: PBMCs. The chain is built from TRBV5-6 and TRBJ2-5; 9 positions match TRBD2. The sequence was obtained from a man aged 60 to 75 in good health and CMV-seropositive. The CDR3 sequence: CASSLSAERGAPRGETQYF. DNA for the CDR3: TGTGCCAGCAGCTTGTCAGCCGAGCGGGGGGCGCCCCGTGGAGAGACCCAGTACTTC.